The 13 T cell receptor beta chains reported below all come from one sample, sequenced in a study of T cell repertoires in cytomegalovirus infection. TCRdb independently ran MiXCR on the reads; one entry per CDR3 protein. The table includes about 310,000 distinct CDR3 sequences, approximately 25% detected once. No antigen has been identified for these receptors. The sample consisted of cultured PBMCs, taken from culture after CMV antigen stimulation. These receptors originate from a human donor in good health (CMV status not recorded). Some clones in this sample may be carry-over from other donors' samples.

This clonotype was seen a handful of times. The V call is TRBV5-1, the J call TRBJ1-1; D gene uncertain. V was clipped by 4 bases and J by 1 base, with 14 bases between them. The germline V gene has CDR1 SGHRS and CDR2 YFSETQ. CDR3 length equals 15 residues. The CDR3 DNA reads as TGCGCCAGCAGCCCCATTCAGGTCAGGAACACTGAAGCTTTCTTT. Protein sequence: CASSPIQVRNTEAFF.

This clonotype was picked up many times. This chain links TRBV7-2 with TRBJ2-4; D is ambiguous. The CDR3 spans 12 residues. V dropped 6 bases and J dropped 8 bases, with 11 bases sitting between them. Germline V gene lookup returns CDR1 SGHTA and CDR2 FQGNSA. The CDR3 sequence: CASSSIGDIQYF. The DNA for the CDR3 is TGTGCCAGCAGTAGTATTGGTGACATTCAGTACTTC.

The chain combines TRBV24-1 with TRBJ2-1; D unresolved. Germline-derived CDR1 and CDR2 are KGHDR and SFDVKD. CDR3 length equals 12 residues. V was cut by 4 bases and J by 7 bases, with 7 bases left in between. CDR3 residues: CATSERPNEQFF. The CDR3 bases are TGTGCCACCAGTGAACGACCTAATGAGCAGTTCTTC.

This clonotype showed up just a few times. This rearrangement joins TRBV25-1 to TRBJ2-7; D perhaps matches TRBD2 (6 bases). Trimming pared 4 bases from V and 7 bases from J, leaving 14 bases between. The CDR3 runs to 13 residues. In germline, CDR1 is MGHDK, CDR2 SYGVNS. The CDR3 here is CASSAAGAGEQYV. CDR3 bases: TGTGCCAGCAGTGCCGCTGGGGCGGGGGAGCAGTACGTC.

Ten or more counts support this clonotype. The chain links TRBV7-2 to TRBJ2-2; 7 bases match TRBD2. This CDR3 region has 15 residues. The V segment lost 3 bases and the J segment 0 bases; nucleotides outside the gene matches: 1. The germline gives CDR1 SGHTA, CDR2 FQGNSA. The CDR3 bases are TGTGCCAGCAGCTTCGCGGGAGCGAACACCGGGGAGCTGTTTTTT. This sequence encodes CASSFAGANTGELFF.

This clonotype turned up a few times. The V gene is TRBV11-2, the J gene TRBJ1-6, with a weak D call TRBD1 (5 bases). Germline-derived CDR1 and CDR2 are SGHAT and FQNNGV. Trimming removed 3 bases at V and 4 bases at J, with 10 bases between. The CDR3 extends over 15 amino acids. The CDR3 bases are TGTGCCAGCAGCTTTGACAGCGAATATAATTCACCCCTCCACTTT. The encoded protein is CASSFDSEYNSPLHF.

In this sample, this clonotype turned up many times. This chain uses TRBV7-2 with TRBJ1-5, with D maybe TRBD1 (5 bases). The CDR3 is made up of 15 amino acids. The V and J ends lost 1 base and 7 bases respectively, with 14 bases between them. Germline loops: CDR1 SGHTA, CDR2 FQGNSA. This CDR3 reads CASSLGGISRQPQHF. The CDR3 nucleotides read TGTGCCAGCAGCTTAGGGGGGATCTCCAGACAGCCCCAGCATTTT.

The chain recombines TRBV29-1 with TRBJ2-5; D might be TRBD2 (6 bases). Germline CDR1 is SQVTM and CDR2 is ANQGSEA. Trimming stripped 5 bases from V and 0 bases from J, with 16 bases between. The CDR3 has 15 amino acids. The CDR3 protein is CSVHKGGSHQETQYF. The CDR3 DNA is TGCAGCGTTCATAAAGGAGGGAGCCACCAAGAGACCCAGTACTTC.

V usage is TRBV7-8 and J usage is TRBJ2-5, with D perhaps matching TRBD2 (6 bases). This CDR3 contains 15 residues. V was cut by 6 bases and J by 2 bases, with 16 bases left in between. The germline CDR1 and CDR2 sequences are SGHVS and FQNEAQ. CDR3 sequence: CASRKSGTGQETQYF. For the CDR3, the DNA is TGTGCCAGCAGGAAATCCGGGACTGGTCAAGAGACCCAGTACTTC. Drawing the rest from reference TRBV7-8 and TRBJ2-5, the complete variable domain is GAGVSQSPRYKVAKRGQDVALRCDPISGHVSLFWYQQALGQGPEFLTYFQNEAQLDKSGLPSDRFFAERPEGSVSTLKIQRTQQEDSAVYLCASRKSGTGQETQYFGPGTRLLVL.

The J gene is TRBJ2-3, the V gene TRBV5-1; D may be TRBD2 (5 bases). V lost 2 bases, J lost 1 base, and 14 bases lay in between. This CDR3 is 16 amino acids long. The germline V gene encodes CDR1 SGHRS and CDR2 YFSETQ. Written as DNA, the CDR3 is TGCGCCAGCAGCTTTGGGAGTAGCGCCCGCACAGATACGCAGTATTTT. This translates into CASSFGSSARTDTQYF.

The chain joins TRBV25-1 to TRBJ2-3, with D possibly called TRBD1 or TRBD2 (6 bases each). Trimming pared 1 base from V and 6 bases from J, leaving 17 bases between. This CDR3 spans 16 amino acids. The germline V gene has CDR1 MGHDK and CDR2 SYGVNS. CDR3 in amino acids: CASSELGGREEDTQYF. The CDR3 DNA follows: TGTGCCAGCAGTGAATTGGGGGGCAGGGAGGAGGATACGCAGTATTTT.

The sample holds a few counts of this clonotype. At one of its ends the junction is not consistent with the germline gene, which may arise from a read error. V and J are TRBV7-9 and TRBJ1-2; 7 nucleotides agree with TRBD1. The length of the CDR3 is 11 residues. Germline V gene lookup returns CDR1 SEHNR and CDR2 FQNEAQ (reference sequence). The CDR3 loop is CASSGGQPPHF. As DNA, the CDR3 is TGTGCCAGCAGCGGGGGACAGCCCCCGCATTTC.

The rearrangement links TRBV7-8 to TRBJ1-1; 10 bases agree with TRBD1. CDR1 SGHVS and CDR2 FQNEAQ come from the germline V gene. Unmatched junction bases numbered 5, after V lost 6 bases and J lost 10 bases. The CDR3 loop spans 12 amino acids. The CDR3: CASSPGQGRAFF. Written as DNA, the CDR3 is TGTGCCAGCAGTCCGGGACAGGGGCGAGCTTTCTTT.